This TCR beta chain came from a study of vaccination and CD4 T cells after COVID-19. Germline V gives CDR1 SGHTA, CDR2 FQGNSA. Trimming removed 3 bases from V and 3 bases from J, with 11 bases in between. The CDR3 spans 14 residues. Treatment here: roughly nine-day PBMC culture with coronavirus spike peptide pools or control peptides (ViraFEST assay). A word on this clonotype: Its antigen is currently unknown.

Cultured CD4+ T cell DNA was sequenced using the Oncomine TCR Beta short-read assay. Each CDR3 protein is one row after TCRdb ran MiXCR on the PCR reads. The sample gives roughly 5,400 distinct CDR3 sequences, 60% to 80% of which show up once; roughly a quarter is in the top ten. The TCR originated in a human donor who had recovered from COVID-19. This rearrangement joins TRBV7-2 to TRBJ2-5; TRBD2 is a possible D gene (5 bases). The specimen was CD4+ T cells from blood, cultured in vitro. The CDR3 loop reads CASSFNGVEETQYF. As DNA, the CDR3 is TGTGCCAGCAGCTTCAACGGGGTCGAAGAGACCCAGTACTTC.